These 25 T cell receptor beta chains share one sample of origin, sequenced in a study of blood T cell repertoires in COVID-19. Only in-frame clones appear in the TCRdb table, and some are missing; sequencing was by immunoSEQ multiplex PCR. The sample includes about 200,000 clones, around nine tenths of them seen just once. The specimen was peripheral blood. The receptor source for this set is a man aged 50 to 59 with acute or convalescent COVID-19.

This rearrangement joins TRBV27 to TRBJ2-1; weak D call: TRBD2 (6 bases). CDR1 and CDR2 (germline): MNHEY, SMNVEV (reference sequence). Between the trimmed V and J ends, which lost 5 bases and 4 bases, there was a span of 18 bases. The CDR3 is 16 amino acids. CDR3 loop: CASSPRLVGGYNEQFF. The DNA for the CDR3 is TGTGCCAGCAGTCCACGACTAGTAGGAGGGTACAATGAGCAGTTCTTC.

This chain connects TRBV21-1 to TRBJ2-4; TRBD1, the table's D call, lacks a check against the DNA. TRBV21-1 is a pseudogene locus. The CDR3 runs to 16 residues. The CDR3 here is CASSKFQGKAKNIQYF. DNA for the CDR3: TGTGCCAGCAGCAAATTCCAGGGGAAAGCCAAAAACATTCAGTACTTC.

This chain uses TRBV19 with TRBJ1-2; the match to TRBD1 covers 7 bases. The CDR3 is made up of 12 amino acids. J gave up 6 bases and V 4 bases, and 2 bases lay outside the gene matches. Germline loops: CDR1 LNHDA, CDR2 SQIVND (reference sequence). CDR3 sequence: CASSTQGDGYTF. CDR3 coding DNA: TGTGCCAGTAGTACCCAGGGGGATGGCTACACCTTC. Using reference TRBV19 and TRBJ1-2 for the parts outside the CDR3, the full variable domain is DGGITQSPKYLFRKEGQNVTLSCEQNLNHDAMYWYRQDPGQGLRLIYYSQIVNDFQKGDIAEGYSVSREKKESFPLTVTSAQKNPTAFYLCASSTQGDGYTFGSGTRLTVV.

The chain is built from TRBV2 and TRBJ2-3; TRBD2 aligns across 13 bases. With V trimmed by 6 bases and J by 4 bases, 4 bases remained unmatched. Germline assignment: CDR1 SNHLY and CDR2 FYNNEI. The CDR3 contains 15 residues. CDR3 amino acids: CASRRTSGSADTQYF. For the CDR3, the DNA is TGTGCCAGCAGGAGGACTAGCGGGAGTGCAGATACGCAGTATTTT.

V and J are TRBV20-1 and TRBJ1-2, with TRBD1 matching 8 bases. V trimming: 3 bases; J trimming: 6 bases; junction bases outside the gene matches: 0. CDR1 DFQATT and CDR2 SNEGSKA come from the germline V gene (reference sequence). The CDR3 is made up of 11 amino acids. The CDR3 is CSARTGDGYTF. The DNA of the CDR3 is TGCAGTGCTAGGACAGGGGATGGCTACACCTTC.

The V call is TRBV3-1 (or the pseudogene TRBV3-2), the J call TRBJ2-1; TRBD2 aligns across 12 bases. The CDR3 runs to 14 residues. The junction had 6 bases not matched to a gene; V was cut back by 6 bases and J by 9 bases. Germline V lookup: CDR1 LGHDT, CDR2 YNNKEL (reference sequence). CDR3 residues: CASSRLAGDPEQFF. CDR3 coding DNA: TGTGCCAGCAGTAGACTAGCGGGAGACCCTGAGCAGTTCTTC.

V gene TRBV6-5 combines with J gene TRBJ1-1; D unclear. Trimming pared 4 bases from V and 4 bases from J, leaving 13 bases between. The CDR3 contains 14 residues. Germline-derived CDR1 and CDR2 are MNHEY and SVGAGI. CDR3 DNA sequence: TGTGCCAGCAGTTCCTTAGGAGGTCCCACTGAAGCTTTCTTT. Its translation is CASSSLGGPTEAFF.

The chain carries TRBV6-2 or TRBV6-3 and TRBJ2-1, with 9 bases identical to TRBD2. Germline lookup yields CDR1 MNHEY and CDR2 SVGEGT. Unmatched junction bases numbered 12, after V lost 2 bases and J lost 4 bases. The CDR3 length is 18 residues. The CDR3 region has the DNA TGTGCCAGCAGTTACGTACCCGCGGGACTAGCTCCGTACAATGAGCAGTTCTTC. Protein product: CASSYVPAGLAPYNEQFF.

The chain recombines TRBV28 with TRBJ2-1, with TRBD2 identical over 8 bases. V lost 3 bases and J lost 10; bases outside the gene matches: 8. The germline gives CDR1 MDHEN, CDR2 SYDVKM. The length of the CDR3 is 14 residues. The CDR3 region is CASSFTGGLEEQFF. CDR3 bases: TGTGCCAGCAGTTTTACGGGGGGGCTGGAAGAGCAGTTCTTC.

J is TRBJ2-2 and V is TRBV9; D is unclear. The V gene lost 0 bases and the J gene lost 1 base, with 7 bases spanning the gap. The CDR3 runs to 15 residues. CDR1 SGDLS and CDR2 YYNGEE come from the germline V gene. In DNA form, the CDR3 reads TGTGCCAGCAGCGTAGCGCAGGTGAACACCGGGGAGCTGTTTTTT. It translates to CASSVAQVNTGELFF.

V gene TRBV2 combines with J gene TRBJ2-7, with TRBD1 matching 7 bases. CDR1 and CDR2 (germline): SNHLY, FYNNEI. J was trimmed by 2 bases and V by 5 bases; bases with no gene match: 15. CDR3 size: 17 residues. This chain's CDR3 is CASSTGTVRTGAYEQYF. CDR3 nucleotide sequence: TGTGCCAGCAGTACCGGGACAGTTAGGACTGGAGCCTACGAGCAGTACTTC.

V gene TRBV28 combines with J gene TRBJ1-5, with 9 bases aligning to TRBD1. Unmatched junction bases numbered 8, after V lost 6 bases and J lost 2 bases. This CDR3 has 16 amino acids. CDR1 MDHEN and CDR2 SYDVKM come from the germline V gene. The CDR3 DNA is TGTGCCAGCAGGCTTGGGAGGGACAGGGGCAATCAGCCCCAGCATTTT. This gives the protein CASRLGRDRGNQPQHF. Filled out from reference TRBV28 and TRBJ1-5, the complete variable domain reads DVKVTQSSRYLVKRTGEKVFLECVQDMDHENMFWYRQDPGLGLRLIYFSYDVKMKEKGDIPEGYSVSREKKERFSLILESASTNQTSMYLCASRLGRDRGNQPQHFGDGTRLSIL.

The V and J genes are TRBV6-5 and TRBJ2-3, with 9 bases that match TRBD2. V trimming: 0 bases; J trimming: 2 bases; junction bases outside the gene matches: 3. Germline V gives CDR1 MNHEY, CDR2 SVGAGI. The CDR3 sequence is 16 residues long. The CDR3 DNA reads as TGTGCCAGCAGTTACTCGAGCGGGGGGACCACAGATACGCAGTATTTT. Protein: CASSYSSGGTTDTQYF.

The table lists this clone with a count of one. The J gene is TRBJ1-1, the V gene TRBV27; 9 bases match TRBD1. Germline-derived CDR1 and CDR2 are MNHEY and SMNVEV (reference sequence). V gave up 8 bases and J gave up 3 bases; unmatched junction bases: 10. The CDR3 has 15 residues. The CDR3 sequence: CASLVHRTGDTEAFF. The CDR3 DNA reads TGTGCCAGCCTTGTCCACCGGACAGGGGACACTGAAGCTTTCTTT.

V and J are TRBV3-1 (or the pseudogene TRBV3-2) and TRBJ2-3, with TRBD1 matching 8 bases. With V trimmed by 2 bases and J by 6 bases, 7 bases remained unmatched. Germline loops: CDR1 LGHDT, CDR2 YNNKEL (reference sequence). The CDR3 is 15 residues long. CDR3 loop: CASSQLTGGGDTQYF. DNA of the CDR3: TGTGCCAGCAGCCAACTTACAGGGGGTGGGGATACGCAGTATTTT.

Here the CDR3 reads CASSLRTEGHGELFF. The DNA of the CDR3 is TGTGCCAGCAGCCTCCGGACGGAGGGGCACGGGGAGCTGTTTTTT. This chain links TRBV4-2 with TRBJ2-2; a weak D match, TRBD2 (6 bases). Germline V gene data show CDR1 as LGHNA and CDR2 as YNFKEQ. V lost 4 bases to trimming and J lost 7 bases, with 16 bases between them. This CDR3 is 15 amino acids long.

The CDR3 nucleotides read TGCAGCGTTGACGGGGCCTACGAGCAGTACTTC. It yields the protein CSVDGAYEQYF. V usage is TRBV29-1 and J usage is TRBJ2-7; D possibly corresponds to TRBD2 (5 bases). Germline V gene data show CDR1 as SQVTM and CDR2 as ANQGSEA. Trimming left V 3 bases short and J 2 bases short, with 5 bases between. This CDR3 comprises 11 residues.

The table lists this clone with a count of one. The chain couples TRBV30 to TRBJ1-3; D is uncertain. Germline loops: CDR1 GTSNPN, CDR2 SVGIG (reference sequence). The CDR3 length is 15 residues. The germline V and J ends were trimmed by 0 bases and 4 bases, with 13 bases remaining between them. The CDR3 is CAWSVGLSLGNTIYF. CDR3 DNA: TGTGCCTGGAGTGTAGGACTATCTTTAGGAAACACCATATATTTT.

The chain uses TRBV18 and TRBJ2-1; 9 bases agree with TRBD2. V shed 3 bases, J shed 3 bases, and the junction held 9 bases outside the gene matches. From germline, CDR1 is KGHSH and CDR2 LQKENI. The CDR3 has 17 amino acids. CDR3 residues: CASSPQGGGRDYNEQFF. As DNA, the CDR3 is TGTGCCAGCTCACCCCAAGGGGGCGGGAGGGACTACAATGAGCAGTTCTTC.

The chain links TRBV6-1 to TRBJ1-5; D remains unclear. V was clipped by 2 bases and J by 5 bases, with 7 bases between them. Looked up from germline, CDR1 is MNHNS and CDR2 is SASEGT. This CDR3 spans 13 amino acids. The CDR3 bases are TGTGCCAGCAGTGAAACGGTCGATCAGCCCCAGCATTTT. Translation gives CASSETVDQPQHF.

CDR3 in DNA: TGTGCCAGCAAATTATACAATGAGCAGTTCTTC. Translating it yields CASKLYNEQFF. The V and J genes are TRBV2 and TRBJ2-1; the D is unclear. This CDR3 has 11 amino acids. The V gene's germline CDR1 is SNHLY and CDR2 FYNNEI. With 7 bases removed from V and 4 bases from J, the gap between germline ends came to 5 bases.

The V call is TRBV10-2, the J call TRBJ1-3; 8 nucleotides align to TRBD1. CDR3 length: 17 residues. CDR1 and CDR2 from the germline V gene are WSHSY and SAAADI. Losses at the gene ends were 3 bases for V and 3 bases for J; bases not matched to a gene: 10. The CDR3: CASSDGQGAMLGNTIYF. CDR3 sequence (DNA): TGCGCCAGCAGTGACGGGCAGGGGGCCATGCTTGGAAACACCATATATTTT.

This chain links TRBV27 with TRBJ2-1, with 8 bases lining up with TRBD2. Germline V gives CDR1 MNHEY, CDR2 SMNVEV (reference sequence). This CDR3 region has 20 residues. Germline trimming cut 2 bases from V and 0 bases from J; bases unmatched to any gene: 15. The CDR3 reads CASSLEFRAGGPRSYNEQFF. For the CDR3, the DNA is TGTGCCAGCAGTTTAGAATTCCGCGCGGGAGGACCCCGCTCCTACAATGAGCAGTTCTTC.

This chain links TRBV27 with TRBJ2-7; 7 bases line up with TRBD1. Looked up from germline, CDR1 is MNHEY and CDR2 is SMNVEV (reference sequence). CDR3 length equals 13 residues. The trim removed 6 bases at V and 2 bases at J, leaving 4 bases unmatched. CDR3 nucleotides: TGTGCCAGCAGCGGGACAGCCACCTACGAGCAGTACTTC. Translated: CASSGTATYEQYF.

The chain joins TRBV7-3 to TRBJ2-3; 8 bases line up with TRBD1. This CDR3 has 15 residues. V was clipped by 4 bases and J by 6 bases; unmatched bases: 9. CDR1 SGHTA and CDR2 FQGTGA come from the germline V gene. In nucleotides, the CDR3 is TGTGCCAGCAGCTCCGGACAGGGCACGGGGGATACGCAGTATTTT. It encodes CASSSGQGTGDTQYF.